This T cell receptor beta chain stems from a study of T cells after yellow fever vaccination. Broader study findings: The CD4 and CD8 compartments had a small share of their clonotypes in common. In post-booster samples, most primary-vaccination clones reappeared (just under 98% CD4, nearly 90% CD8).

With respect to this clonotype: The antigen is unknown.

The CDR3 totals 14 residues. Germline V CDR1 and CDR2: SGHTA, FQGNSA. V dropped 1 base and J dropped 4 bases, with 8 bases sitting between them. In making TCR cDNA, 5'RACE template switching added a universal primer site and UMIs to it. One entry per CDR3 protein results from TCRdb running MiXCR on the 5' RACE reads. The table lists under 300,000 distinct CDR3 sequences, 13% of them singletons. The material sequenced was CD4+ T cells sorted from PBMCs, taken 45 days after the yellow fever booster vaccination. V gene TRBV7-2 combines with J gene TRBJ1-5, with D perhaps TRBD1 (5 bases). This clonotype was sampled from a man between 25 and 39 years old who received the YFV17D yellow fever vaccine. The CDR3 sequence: CASSLGGINQPQHF. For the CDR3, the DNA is TGTGCCAGCAGCTTAGGGGGGATTAATCAGCCCCAGCATTTT.